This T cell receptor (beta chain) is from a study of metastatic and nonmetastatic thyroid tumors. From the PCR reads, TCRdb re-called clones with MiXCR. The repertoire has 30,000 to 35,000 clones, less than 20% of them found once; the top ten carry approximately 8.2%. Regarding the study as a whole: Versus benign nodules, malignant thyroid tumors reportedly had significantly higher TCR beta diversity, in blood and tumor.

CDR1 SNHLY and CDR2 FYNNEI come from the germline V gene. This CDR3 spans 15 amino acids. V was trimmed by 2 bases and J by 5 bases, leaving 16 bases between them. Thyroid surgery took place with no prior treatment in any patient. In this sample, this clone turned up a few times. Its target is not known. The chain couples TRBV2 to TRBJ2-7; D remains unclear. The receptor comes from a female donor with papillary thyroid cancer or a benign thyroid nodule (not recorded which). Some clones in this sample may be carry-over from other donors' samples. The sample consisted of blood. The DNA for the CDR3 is TGTGCCAGCAGTGAAAGTTTGCGGAACATTAACGAGCAGTACTTC. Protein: CASSESLRNINEQYF.